This T cell receptor (beta chain) was obtained from a study of blood T cell repertoires in COVID-19. Turning to the study itself: PBMCs, B-cell-depleted T cells, or T cells were the source of the cDNA or gDNA that made up the material.

J gave up 2 bases and V 3 bases, and 2 bases lay outside the gene matches. The CDR3 runs 15 residues. Germline V lookup: CDR1 SGHDN, CDR2 FVKESK. The method was immunoSEQ multiplex PCR; TCRdb's version includes in-frame clones alone and lacks a portion of them. The table has 200,000 to 250,000 clones, 75% to 90% seen once. This clone appeared a few times. The receptor comes from a middle-aged woman with acute COVID-19. Sequenced input: PBMCs or T cells enriched from blood (not recorded which). V is TRBV14 and J is TRBJ2-7, with 12 bases aligning to TRBD1. CDR3: CASSQGQGAAYEQYV. The CDR3 nucleotides are TGTGCCAGCAGCCAGGGACAGGGGGCGGCCTACGAGCAGTACGTC.